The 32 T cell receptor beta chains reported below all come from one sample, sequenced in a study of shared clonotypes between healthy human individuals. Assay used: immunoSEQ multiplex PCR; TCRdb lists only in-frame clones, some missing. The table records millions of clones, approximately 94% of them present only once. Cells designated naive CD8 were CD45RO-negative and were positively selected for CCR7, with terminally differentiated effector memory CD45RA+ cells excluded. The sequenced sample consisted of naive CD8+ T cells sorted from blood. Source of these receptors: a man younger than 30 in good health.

The CDR3 loop is CASSPGTAQGGDTQYF. The CDR3 DNA reads as TGCGCCAGCAGCCCGGGGACAGCTCAAGGCGGAGATACGCAGTATTTT. This chain links TRBV5-1 with TRBJ2-3, with 7 positions matching TRBD1. Germline V gene lookup returns CDR1 SGHRS and CDR2 YFSETQ. V dropped 4 bases and J dropped 5; count of bases not matched to a gene: 13. The CDR3 has 16 amino acids. The full variable domain, its missing parts supplied by reference TRBV5-1 and TRBJ2-3, is KAGVTQTPRYLIKTRGQQVTLSCSPISGHRSVSWYQQTPGQGLQFLFEYFSETQRNKGNFPGRFSGRQFSNSRSEMNVSTLELGDSALYLCASSPGTAQGGDTQYFGPGTRLTVL.

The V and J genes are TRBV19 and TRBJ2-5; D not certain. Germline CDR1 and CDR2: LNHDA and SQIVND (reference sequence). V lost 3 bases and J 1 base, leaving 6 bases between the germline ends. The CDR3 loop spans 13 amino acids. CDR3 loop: CASSMVFQETQYF. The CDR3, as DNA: TGTGCCAGTAGTATGGTCTTCCAAGAGACCCAGTACTTC.

Written as DNA, the CDR3 is TGTGCCAGCTTGGGGGCAGACGCCTCCTACGAGCAGTACTTC. The encoded protein is CASLGADASYEQYF. V and J are TRBV2 and TRBJ2-7, with D maybe TRBD1 (6 bases). CDR3 length: 14 residues. The V gene lost 8 bases and the J gene lost 0 bases, with 14 bases spanning the gap. Germline V gives CDR1 SNHLY, CDR2 FYNNEI.

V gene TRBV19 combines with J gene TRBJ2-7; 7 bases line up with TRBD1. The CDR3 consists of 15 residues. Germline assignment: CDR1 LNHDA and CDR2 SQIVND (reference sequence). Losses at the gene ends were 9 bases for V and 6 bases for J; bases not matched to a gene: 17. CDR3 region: CASSQVGQANGEQYF. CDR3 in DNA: TGTGCCAGCAGTCAGGTAGGACAGGCCAATGGCGAGCAGTACTTC.

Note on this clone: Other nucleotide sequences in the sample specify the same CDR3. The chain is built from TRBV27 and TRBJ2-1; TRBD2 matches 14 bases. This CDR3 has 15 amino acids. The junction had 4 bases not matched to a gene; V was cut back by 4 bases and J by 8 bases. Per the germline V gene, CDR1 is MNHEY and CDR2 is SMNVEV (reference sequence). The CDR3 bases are TGTGCCAGCAGTTCGGGACTAGCGGGAGTCGATGAGCAGTTCTTC. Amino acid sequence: CASSSGLAGVDEQFF.

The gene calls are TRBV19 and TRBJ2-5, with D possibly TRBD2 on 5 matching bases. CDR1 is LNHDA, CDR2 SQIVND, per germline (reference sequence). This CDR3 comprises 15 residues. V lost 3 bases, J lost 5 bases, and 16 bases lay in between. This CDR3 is CASSMTVGVGETQYF. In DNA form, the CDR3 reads TGTGCCAGTAGTATGACGGTGGGAGTAGGGGAGACCCAGTACTTC.

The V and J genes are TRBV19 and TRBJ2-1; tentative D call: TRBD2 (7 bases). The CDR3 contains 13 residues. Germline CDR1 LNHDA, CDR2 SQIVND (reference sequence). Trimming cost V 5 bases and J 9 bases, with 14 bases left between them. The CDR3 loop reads CASSRDKRGEQFF. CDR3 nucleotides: TGTGCCAGTAGTCGGGACAAGCGGGGTGAGCAGTTCTTC.

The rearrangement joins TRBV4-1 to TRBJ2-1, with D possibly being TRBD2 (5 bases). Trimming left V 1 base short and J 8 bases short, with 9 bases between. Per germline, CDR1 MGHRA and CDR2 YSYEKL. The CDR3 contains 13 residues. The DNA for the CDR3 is TGCGCCAGCAGCCAAGGGAGGATGGATGAGCAGTTCTTC. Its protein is CASSQGRMDEQFF.

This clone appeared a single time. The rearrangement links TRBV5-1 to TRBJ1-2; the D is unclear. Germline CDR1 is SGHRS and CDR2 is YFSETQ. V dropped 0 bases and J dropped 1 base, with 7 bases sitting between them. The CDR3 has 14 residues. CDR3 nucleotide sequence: TGCGCCAGCAGCTTGGAACCGAGTAACTATGGCTACACCTTC. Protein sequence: CASSLEPSNYGYTF.

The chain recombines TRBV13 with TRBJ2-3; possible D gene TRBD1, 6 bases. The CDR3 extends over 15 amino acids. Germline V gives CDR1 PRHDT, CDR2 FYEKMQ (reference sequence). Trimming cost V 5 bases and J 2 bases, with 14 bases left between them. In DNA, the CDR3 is TGTGCCAGCAGCCCAGGGGTGTCCCTCACAGATACGCAGTATTTT. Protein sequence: CASSPGVSLTDTQYF.

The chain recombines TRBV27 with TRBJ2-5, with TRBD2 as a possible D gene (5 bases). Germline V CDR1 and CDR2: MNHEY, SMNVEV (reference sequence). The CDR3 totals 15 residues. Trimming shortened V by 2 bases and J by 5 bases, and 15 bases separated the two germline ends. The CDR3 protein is CASSLGESRGETQYF. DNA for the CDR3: TGTGCCAGCAGTTTAGGCGAATCACGAGGGGAGACCCAGTACTTC.

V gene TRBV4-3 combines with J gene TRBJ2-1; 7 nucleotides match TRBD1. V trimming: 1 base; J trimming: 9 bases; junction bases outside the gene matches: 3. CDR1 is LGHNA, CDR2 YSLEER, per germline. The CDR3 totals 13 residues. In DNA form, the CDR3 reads TGCGCCAGCAGCCAAGCGACAGGGAGTGAGCAGTTCTTC. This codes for CASSQATGSEQFF.

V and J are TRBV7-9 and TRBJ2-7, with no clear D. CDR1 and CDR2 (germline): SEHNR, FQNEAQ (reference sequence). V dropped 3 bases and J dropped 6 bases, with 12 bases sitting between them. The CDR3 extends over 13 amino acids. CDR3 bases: TGTGCCAGCAGCTTCCTTCCAAGGATCGAGCAGTACTTC. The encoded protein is CASSFLPRIEQYF.

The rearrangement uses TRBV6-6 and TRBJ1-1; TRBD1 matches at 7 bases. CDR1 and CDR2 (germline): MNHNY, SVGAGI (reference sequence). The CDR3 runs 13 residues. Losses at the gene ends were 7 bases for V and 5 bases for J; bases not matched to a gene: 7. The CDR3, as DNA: TGTGCCAGCATCCCGGGACAGCCGACTGAAGCTTTCTTT. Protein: CASIPGQPTEAFF.

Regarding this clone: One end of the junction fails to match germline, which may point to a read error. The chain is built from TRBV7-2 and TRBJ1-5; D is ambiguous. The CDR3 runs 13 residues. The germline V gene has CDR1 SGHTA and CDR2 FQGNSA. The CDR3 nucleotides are TGTGCCAGCAGTTTAGGTCCGGGGCAGCCCCAGCATTTT. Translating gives CASSLGPGQPQHF. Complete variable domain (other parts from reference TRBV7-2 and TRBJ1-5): GAGVSQSPSNKVTEKGKDVELRCDPISGHTALYWYRQSLGQGLEFLIYFQGNSAPDKSGLPSDRFSAERTGGSVSTLTIQRTQQEDSAVYLCASSLGPGQPQHFGDGTRLSIL.

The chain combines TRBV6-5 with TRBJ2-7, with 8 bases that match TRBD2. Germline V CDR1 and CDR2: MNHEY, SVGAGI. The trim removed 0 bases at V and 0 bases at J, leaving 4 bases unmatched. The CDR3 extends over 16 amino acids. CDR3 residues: CASSYSFSGNSYEQYF. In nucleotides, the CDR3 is TGTGCCAGCAGTTACTCCTTTAGCGGGAACTCCTACGAGCAGTACTTC.

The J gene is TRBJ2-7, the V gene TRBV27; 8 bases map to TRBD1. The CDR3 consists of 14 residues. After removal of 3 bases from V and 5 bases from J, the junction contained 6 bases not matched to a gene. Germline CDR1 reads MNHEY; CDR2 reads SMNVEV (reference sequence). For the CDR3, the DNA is TGTGCCAGCAGTTTTACAGGGGGATATGACGAGCAGTACTTC. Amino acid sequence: CASSFTGGYDEQYF.

This chain's CDR3 is CASSLVQGVATDTQYF. CDR3 DNA sequence: TGTGCCAGCAGCTTAGTTCAGGGGGTTGCCACAGATACGCAGTATTTT. The genes are TRBV7-8 and TRBJ2-3; 7 nucleotides align to TRBD1. The CDR3 consists of 16 residues. The germline V gene has CDR1 SGHVS and CDR2 FQNEAQ. Germline trimming cut 1 base from V and 2 bases from J; bases unmatched to any gene: 6.

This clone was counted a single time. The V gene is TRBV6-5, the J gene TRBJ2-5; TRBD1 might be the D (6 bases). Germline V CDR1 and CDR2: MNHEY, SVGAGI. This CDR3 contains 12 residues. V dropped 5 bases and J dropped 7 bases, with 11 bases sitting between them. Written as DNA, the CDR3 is TGTGCCAGCAGTGCAGGGGACCGGACCCAGTACTTC. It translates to CASSAGDRTQYF.

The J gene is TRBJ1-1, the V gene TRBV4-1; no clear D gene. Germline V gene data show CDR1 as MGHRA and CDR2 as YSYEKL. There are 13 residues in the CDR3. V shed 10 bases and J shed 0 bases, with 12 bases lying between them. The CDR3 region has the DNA TGCGCCACCACAGACATATTGAACACTGAAGCTTTCTTT. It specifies CATTDILNTEAFF.

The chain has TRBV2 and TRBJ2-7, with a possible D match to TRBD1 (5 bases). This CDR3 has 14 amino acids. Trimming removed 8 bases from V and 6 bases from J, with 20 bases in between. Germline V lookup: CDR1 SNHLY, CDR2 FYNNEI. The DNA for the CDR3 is TGTGCCAGCCTCCCAGGGTTTTCGGTGAGCGAGCAGTACTTC. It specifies CASLPGFSVSEQYF.

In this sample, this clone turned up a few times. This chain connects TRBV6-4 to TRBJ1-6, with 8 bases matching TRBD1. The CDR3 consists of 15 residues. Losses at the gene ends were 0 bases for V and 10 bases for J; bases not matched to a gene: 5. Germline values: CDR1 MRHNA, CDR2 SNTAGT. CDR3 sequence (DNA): TGTGCCAGCAGTGACTCGGGACAGGTTAACTCACCCCTCCACTTT. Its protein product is CASSDSGQVNSPLHF.

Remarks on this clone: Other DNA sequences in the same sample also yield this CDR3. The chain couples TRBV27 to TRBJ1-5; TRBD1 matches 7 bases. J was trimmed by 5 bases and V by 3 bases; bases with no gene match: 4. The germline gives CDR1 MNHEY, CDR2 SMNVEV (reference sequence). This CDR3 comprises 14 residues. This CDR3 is CASSLRGPDQPQHF. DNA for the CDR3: TGTGCCAGCAGTTTGAGGGGGCCGGATCAGCCCCAGCATTTT.

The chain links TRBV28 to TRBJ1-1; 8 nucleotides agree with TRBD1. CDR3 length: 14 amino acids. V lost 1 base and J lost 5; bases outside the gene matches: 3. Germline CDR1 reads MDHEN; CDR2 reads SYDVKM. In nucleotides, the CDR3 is TGTGCCAGCAGTTTATACAGGGGGACAACTGAAGCTTTCTTT. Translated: CASSLYRGTTEAFF.

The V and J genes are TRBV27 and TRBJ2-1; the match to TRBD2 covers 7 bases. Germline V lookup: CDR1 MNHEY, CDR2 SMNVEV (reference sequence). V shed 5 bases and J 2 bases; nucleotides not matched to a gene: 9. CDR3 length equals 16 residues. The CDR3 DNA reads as TGTGCCAGCAGTGTCTCCGGGACTACGGCCTACAATGAGCAGTTCTTC. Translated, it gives CASSVSGTTAYNEQFF.

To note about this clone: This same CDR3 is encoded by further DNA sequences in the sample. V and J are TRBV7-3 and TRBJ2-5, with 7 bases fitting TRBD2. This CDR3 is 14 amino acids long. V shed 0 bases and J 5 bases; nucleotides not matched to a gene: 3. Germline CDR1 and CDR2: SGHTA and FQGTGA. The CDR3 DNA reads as TGTGCCAGCAGCTTAACCGGGGGGTTGGAGACCCAGTACTTC. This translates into CASSLTGGLETQYF.

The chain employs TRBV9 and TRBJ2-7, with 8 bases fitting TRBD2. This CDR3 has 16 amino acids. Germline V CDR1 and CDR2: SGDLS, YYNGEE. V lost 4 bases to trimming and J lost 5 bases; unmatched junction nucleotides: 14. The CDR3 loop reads CASSPNPVGRVDEQYF. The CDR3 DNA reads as TGTGCCAGCAGCCCCAACCCTGTCGGGAGGGTCGACGAGCAGTACTTC.

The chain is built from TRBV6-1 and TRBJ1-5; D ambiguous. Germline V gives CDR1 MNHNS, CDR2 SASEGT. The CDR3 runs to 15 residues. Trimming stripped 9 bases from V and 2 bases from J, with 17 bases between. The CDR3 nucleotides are TGTGCCAGGGACGAGACGCGGGATGGCAATCAGCCCCAGCATTTT. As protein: CARDETRDGNQPQHF.

DNA for the CDR3: TGTGCCAGCAGCTTAGTCGGGGGAACTATGAACACTGAAGCTTTCTTT. Translated, it gives CASSLVGGTMNTEAFF. The rearrangement links TRBV7-8 to TRBJ1-1; D may be TRBD1 (5 bases). The CDR3 is 16 residues long. Germline V lookup: CDR1 SGHVS, CDR2 FQNEAQ. V was clipped by 1 base and J by 0 bases, with 12 bases between them.

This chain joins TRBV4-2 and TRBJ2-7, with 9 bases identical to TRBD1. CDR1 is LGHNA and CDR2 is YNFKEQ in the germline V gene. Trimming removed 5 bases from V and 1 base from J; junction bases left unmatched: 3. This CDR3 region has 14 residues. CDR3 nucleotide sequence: TGTGCCAGCAGCTTTGGACAGGGGTCCTACGAGCAGTACTTC. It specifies CASSFGQGSYEQYF.

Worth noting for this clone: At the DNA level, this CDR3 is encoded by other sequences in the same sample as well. CDR3 region: CASSLTDSYEQYF. The CDR3 bases are TGCGCCAGCAGCCTGACAGATTCCTACGAGCAGTACTTC. The chain combines TRBV4-1 with TRBJ2-7, with D possibly TRBD1 on 5 matching bases. The CDR3 consists of 13 residues. The V end lost 4 bases, the J end lost 1 base, and 8 bases lay between the germline ends. Germline CDR1 reads MGHRA; CDR2 reads YSYEKL.

CDR3 in DNA: TGTGCCAGCAAATTACAGGTGGGAGTTGAGACCCAGTACTTC. Protein product: CASKLQVGVETQYF. This sequence joins TRBV2 and TRBJ2-5; D may correspond to TRBD1 or TRBD2 (5 bases each). CDR3 length: 14 residues. Trimming removed 7 bases from V and 5 bases from J, with 17 bases in between. In germline, CDR1 is SNHLY, CDR2 FYNNEI.